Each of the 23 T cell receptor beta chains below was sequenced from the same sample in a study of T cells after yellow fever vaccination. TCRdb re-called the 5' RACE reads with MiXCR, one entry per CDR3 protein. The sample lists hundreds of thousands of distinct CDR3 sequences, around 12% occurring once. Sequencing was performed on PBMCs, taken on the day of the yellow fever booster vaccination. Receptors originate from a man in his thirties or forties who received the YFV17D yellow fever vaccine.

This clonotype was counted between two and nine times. This chain's CDR3 is CASSATGTENTGELFF. CDR3 bases: TGCGCCAGCAGCGCCACCGGGACGGAGAACACCGGGGAGCTGTTTTTT. The chain employs TRBV5-1 and TRBJ2-2, with D tentatively TRBD1 or TRBD2 (5 bases each). The CDR3 runs 16 residues. With 4 bases removed from V and 1 base from J, the gap between germline ends came to 14 bases. Looked up from germline, CDR1 is SGHRS and CDR2 is YFSETQ.

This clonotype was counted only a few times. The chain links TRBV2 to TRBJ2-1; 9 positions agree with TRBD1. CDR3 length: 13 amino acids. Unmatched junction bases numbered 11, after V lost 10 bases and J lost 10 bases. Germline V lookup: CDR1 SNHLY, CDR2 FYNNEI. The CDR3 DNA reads TGTGCCATCAAGCGGGACAGGGTGTACGAGCAGTTCTTC. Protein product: CAIKRDRVYEQFF.

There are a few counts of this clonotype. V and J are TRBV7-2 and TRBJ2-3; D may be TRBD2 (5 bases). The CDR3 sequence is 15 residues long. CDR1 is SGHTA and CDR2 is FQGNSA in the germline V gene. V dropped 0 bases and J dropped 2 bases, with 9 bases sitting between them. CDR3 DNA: TGTGCCAGCAGCTTAGCTAGCGCATACACAGATACGCAGTATTTT. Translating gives CASSLASAYTDTQYF.

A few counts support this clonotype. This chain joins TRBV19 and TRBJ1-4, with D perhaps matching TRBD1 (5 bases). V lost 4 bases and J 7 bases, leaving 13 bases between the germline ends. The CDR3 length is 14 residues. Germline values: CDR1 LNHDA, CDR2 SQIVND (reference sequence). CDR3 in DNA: TGTGCCAGTAGTAACCACGGGGCTGGTGAAAAACTGTTTTTT. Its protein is CASSNHGAGEKLFF.

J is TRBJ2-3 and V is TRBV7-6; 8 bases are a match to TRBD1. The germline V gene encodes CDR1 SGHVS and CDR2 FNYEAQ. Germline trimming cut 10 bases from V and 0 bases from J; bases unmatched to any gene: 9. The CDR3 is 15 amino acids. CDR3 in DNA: TGTGCCACTCGACGTCGGACAGGGAGCACAGATACGCAGTATTTT. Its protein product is CATRRRTGSTDTQYF.

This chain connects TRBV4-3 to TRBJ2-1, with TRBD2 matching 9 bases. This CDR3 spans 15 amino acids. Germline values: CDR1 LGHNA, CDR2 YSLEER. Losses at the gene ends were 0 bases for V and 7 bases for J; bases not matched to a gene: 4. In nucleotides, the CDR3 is TGCGCCAGCAGCCAAGAGGCGGGAGGGGGGAATGAGCAGTTCTTC. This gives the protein CASSQEAGGGNEQFF.

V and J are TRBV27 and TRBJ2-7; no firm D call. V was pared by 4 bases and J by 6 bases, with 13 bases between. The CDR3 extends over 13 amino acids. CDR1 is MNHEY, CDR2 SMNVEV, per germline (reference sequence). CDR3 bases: TGTGCCAGCAGTTCAACCAGCGTGGGCGAGCAGTACTTC. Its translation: CASSSTSVGEQYF.

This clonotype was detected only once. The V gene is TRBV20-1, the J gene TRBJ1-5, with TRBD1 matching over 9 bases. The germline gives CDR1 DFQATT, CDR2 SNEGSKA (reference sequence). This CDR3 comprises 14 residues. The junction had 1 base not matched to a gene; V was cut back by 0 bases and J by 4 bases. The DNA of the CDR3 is TGCAGTGCTAGAGAGACAGGGGGAAATCAGCCCCAGCATTTT. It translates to CSARETGGNQPQHF.

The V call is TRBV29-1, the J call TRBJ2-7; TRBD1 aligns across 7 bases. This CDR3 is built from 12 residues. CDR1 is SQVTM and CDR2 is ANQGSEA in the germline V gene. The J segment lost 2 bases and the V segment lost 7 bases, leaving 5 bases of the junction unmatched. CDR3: CSATDRAYEQYF. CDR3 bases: TGCAGCGCTACTGACAGGGCCTACGAGCAGTACTTC.

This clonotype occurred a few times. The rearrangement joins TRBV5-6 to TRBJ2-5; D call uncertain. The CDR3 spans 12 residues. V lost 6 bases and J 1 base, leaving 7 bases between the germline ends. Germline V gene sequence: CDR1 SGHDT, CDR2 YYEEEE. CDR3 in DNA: TGTGCCAGCACCCTGACCCAAGAGACCCAGTACTTC. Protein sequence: CASTLTQETQYF.

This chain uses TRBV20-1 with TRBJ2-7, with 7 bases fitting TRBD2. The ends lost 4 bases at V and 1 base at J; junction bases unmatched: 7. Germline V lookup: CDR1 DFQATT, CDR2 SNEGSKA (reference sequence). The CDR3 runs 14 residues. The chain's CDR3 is CSATGLGSSYEQYF. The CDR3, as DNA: TGCAGTGCTACCGGACTAGGAAGTTCCTACGAGCAGTACTTC.

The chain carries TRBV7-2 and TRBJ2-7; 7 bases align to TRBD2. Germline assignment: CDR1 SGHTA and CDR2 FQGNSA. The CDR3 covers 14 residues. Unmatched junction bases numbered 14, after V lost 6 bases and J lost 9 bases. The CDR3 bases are TGTGCCAGCAGGCCCGCCGCGGGGGATCGGGGGCAGTACTTC. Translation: CASRPAAGDRGQYF.

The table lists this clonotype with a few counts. Here the CDR3 reads CASSIYHEQFF. As DNA, the CDR3 is TGTGCCAGCAGCATTTACCATGAGCAGTTCTTC. J is TRBJ2-1 and V is TRBV11-2; no clear D gene. With 5 bases removed from V and 8 bases from J, the gap between germline ends came to 7 bases. Germline values: CDR1 SGHAT, CDR2 FQNNGV. The CDR3 sequence is 11 residues long.

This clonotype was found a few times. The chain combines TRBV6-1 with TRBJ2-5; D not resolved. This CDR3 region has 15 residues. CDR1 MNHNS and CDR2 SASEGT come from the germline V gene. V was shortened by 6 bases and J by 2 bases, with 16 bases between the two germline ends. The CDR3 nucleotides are TGTGCCAGCAGGGCCCCAGGCACCCCGCAAGAGACCCAGTACTTC. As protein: CASRAPGTPQETQYF.

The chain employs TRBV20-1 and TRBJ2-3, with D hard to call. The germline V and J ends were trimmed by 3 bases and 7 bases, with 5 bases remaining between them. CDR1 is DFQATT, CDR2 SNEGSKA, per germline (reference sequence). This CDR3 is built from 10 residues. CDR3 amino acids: CSASSNTQYF. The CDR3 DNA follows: TGCAGTGCTAGTAGCAATACGCAGTATTTT.

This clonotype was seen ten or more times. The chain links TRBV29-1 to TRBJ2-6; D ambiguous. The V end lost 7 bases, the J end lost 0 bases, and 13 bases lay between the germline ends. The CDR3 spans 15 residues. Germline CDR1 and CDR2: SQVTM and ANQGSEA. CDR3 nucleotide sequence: TGCAGCGCATTGGACGGAAGCTCTGGGGCCAACGTCCTGACTTTC. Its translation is CSALDGSSGANVLTF.

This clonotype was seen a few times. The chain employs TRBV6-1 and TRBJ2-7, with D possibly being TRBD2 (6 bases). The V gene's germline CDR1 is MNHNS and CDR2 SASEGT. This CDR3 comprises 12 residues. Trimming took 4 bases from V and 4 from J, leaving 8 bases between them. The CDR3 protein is CASSVSGYEQYF. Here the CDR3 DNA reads TGTGCCAGCAGTGTTAGCGGTTACGAGCAGTACTTC.

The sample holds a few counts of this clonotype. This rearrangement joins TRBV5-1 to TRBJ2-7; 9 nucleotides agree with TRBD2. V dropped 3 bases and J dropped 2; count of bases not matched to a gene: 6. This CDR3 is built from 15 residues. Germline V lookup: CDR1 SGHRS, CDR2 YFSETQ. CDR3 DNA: TGCGCCAGCAGCTCCCCTAGCGGGAACACCTACGAGCAGTACTTC. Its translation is CASSSPSGNTYEQYF.

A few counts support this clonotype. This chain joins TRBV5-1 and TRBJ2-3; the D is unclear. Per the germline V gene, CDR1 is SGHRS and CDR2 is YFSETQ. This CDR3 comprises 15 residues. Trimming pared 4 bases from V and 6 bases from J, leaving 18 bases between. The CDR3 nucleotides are TGCGCCAGCAGCCCCGAAGCCGGGTTCCGTGATACGCAGTATTTT. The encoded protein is CASSPEAGFRDTQYF.

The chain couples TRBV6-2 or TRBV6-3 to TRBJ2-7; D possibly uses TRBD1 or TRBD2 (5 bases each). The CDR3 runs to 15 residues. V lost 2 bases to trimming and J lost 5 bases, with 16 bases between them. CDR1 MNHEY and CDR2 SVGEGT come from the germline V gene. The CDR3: CASSYGGRYLHEQYF. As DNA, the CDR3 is TGTGCCAGCAGTTACGGGGGACGGTACCTCCACGAGCAGTACTTC.

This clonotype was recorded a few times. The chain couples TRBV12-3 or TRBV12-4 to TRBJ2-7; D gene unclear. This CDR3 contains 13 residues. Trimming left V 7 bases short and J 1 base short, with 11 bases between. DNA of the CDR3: TGTGCCAGCAAAGGCGCCGGATCCTACGAGCAGTACTTC. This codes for CASKGAGSYEQYF.

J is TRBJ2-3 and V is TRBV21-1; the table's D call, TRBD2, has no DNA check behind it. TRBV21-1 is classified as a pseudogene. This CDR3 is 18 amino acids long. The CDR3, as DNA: TGTGCCAGCAGCAAAGGAACCCTGGACTCCCCCGGCCCAGATACGCAGTATTTT. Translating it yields CASSKGTLDSPGPDTQYF.

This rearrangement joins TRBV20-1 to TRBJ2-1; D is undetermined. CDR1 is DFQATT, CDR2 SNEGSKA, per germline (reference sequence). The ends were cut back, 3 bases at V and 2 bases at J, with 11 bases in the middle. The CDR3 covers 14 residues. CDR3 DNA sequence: TGCAGTGCTAGGGCCAGCGACACCTACAATGAGCAGTTCTTC. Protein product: CSARASDTYNEQFF.